A selection of T cell receptor beta chains follows, all from one sample in a study of OX40 agonist ivuxolimab in advanced cancers. Produced via immunoSEQ multiplex PCR; TCRdb's table is partial and in-frame only. There are more than 85,000 clones in the sample; about 86% occur only once, and more than 1.2% lies in the top ten. This specimen was CD4+ or CD8+ T cells sorted from blood, taken in a trial of the OX40 agonist ivuxolimab. The receptors come from an adult with an advanced solid tumor such as melanoma, head and neck, liver or kidney cancer. The CDR3 runs from the conserved cysteine through the conserved F or W. The D gene is left open where the match is weak. Only some rows state a clone size, as once, few, many or a class for expanded clones.

TRBV5-1	TRBD2	TRBJ2-5	few	CASTLSPGGRSGTQYF	TGCGCCAGCACCCTCTCCCCGGGGGGGCGATCCGGGACCCAGTACTTC
TRBV30	TRBD2	TRBJ2-7	-	CAWRPGLAIPYEQYF	TGTGCCTGGAGACCGGGACTAGCGATACCCTACGAGCAGTACTTC
TRBV18	TRBD2	TRBJ2-1	-	CASSKTSGMNNEQFF	TGTGCCAGCTCAAAGACTAGCGGGATGAACAATGAGCAGTTCTTC
TRBV19	TRBD1	TRBJ1-3	few	CASSTTGGNTIYF	TGTGCCAGTAGTACGACAGGGGGAAACACCATATATTTT
TRBV14	-	TRBJ1-2	few	CASSDRIHGYTF	TGTGCCAGCAGCGACAGGATCCATGGCTACACCTTC
TRBV2	-	TRBJ2-3	once	CASSAGGSTDTQYF	TGTGCCAGCAGTGCTGGGGGCAGCACAGATACGCAGTATTTT
TRBV27	-	TRBJ1-2	-	CASSLGGGLLGYTF	TGTGCCAGCAGCCTGGGAGGGGGTCTCCTCGGCTACACCTTC
TRBV5-1	TRBD1	TRBJ2-1	-	CASSLGPGQLGNEQFF	TGCGCCAGCAGCTTGGGTCCGGGACAGCTTGGCAATGAGCAGTTCTTC
TRBV10-1	TRBD2	TRBJ2-3	-	CASSDLAGGTDTQYF	TGCGCCAGCAGTGACCTAGCGGGAGGAACAGATACGCAGTATTTT
TRBV6-6	-	TRBJ2-6	-	CASSRAGANVLTF	TGTGCCAGCAGCAGGGCTGGGGCCAACGTCCTGACTTTC
TRBV4-2	-	TRBJ1-3	-	CASSQDQDGFSGNTIYF	TGTGCCAGCAGCCAAGACCAGGACGGATTCTCTGGAAACACCATATATTTT
TRBV7-8	TRBD1	TRBJ1-4	-	CASSPLGQDRNEKLFF	TGTGCCAGCAGCCCGCTAGGACAGGATCGTAATGAAAAACTGTTTTTT
TRBV10-3	-	TRBJ1-6	-	CAISDTNNSPLHF	TGTGCCATCAGTGACACCAATAATTCACCCCTCCACTTT
TRBV19	TRBD2	TRBJ2-1	once	CASRRLAGSYNEQFF	TGTGCCAGTAGGAGACTAGCGGGAAGCTACAATGAGCAGTTCTTC
TRBV19	-	TRBJ2-3	-	CASSGGLGTDTQYF	TGTGCCAGTAGTGGGGGGCTGGGCACAGATACGCAGTATTTT
TRBV4-1	-	TRBJ2-7	-	CASSQDYGSLNYEQYF	TGCGCCAGCAGCCAAGATTATGGGAGTTTGAACTACGAGCAGTACTTC
TRBV28	TRBD1	TRBJ1-2	-	CASSSTGTAYGYTF	TGTGCCAGCAGTTCGACAGGGACCGCCTATGGCTACACCTTC
TRBV19	TRBD1	TRBJ2-7	-	CASSTGTGVSYEQYF	TGTGCCAGTAGCACCGGGACAGGGGTGAGCTACGAGCAGTACTTC
TRBV6-4	TRBD1	TRBJ1-1	once	CASSEGQPLRSEAFF	TGTGCCAGCAGTGAGGGACAGCCCCTGCGTTCTGAAGCTTTCTTT
TRBV11-2	TRBD2	TRBJ2-1	-	CASRRGLAGVNEQFF	TGTGCCAGCAGGAGGGGACTAGCGGGGGTTAATGAGCAGTTCTTC
TRBV5-6	-	TRBJ1-1	-	CASSLGLRGYTEAFF	TGTGCCAGCAGCTTGGGCCTCAGGGGCTACACTGAAGCTTTCTTT
TRBV9	-	TRBJ2-7	once	CASSVAPQGGYEQYF	TGTGCCAGCAGCGTAGCCCCGCAGGGGGGCTACGAGCAGTACTTC
TRBV6-6	-	TRBJ1-1	-	CASSEVSVNTEAFF	TGTGCCAGCAGTGAGGTCTCGGTGAACACTGAAGCTTTCTTT
TRBV2	TRBD1	TRBJ2-1	-	CASRGDRGPYNEQFF	TGTGCCAGCAGGGGGGACAGGGGCCCCTACAATGAGCAGTTCTTC
TRBV7-9	TRBD2	TRBJ2-5	-	CASSSGTSGNQETQYF	TGTGCCAGCAGCTCCGGGACTAGCGGAAACCAAGAGACCCAGTACTTC
TRBV11-3	-	TRBJ2-1	-	CASSLGGQPEQFF	TGTGCCAGCAGCCTAGGGGGGCAGCCTGAGCAGTTCTTC
TRBV29-1	-	TRBJ1-1	-	CSVAIREGTEAFF	TGCAGCGTTGCAATCAGGGAGGGCACTGAAGCTTTCTTT
TRBV28	TRBD1	TRBJ1-5	-	CAIKTGGASNQPQHF	TGTGCCATCAAGACAGGGGGCGCGAGCAATCAGCCCCAGCATTTT
TRBV19	-	TRBJ1-1	-	CASSMIGYTEAFF	TGTGCCAGTAGTATGATCGGGTACACTGAAGCTTTCTTT
TRBV7-8	-	TRBJ2-3	few	CASSLRQLTDTQYF	TGTGCCAGCAGCTTACGGCAGCTCACAGATACGCAGTATTTT
TRBV9	TRBD2	TRBJ2-1	once	CASSVATGRGNEQFF	TGTGCCAGCAGCGTAGCTACGGGGAGGGGCAATGAGCAGTTCTTC
TRBV10-2	TRBD1	TRBJ2-7	-	CASSKGGDRGLYEQYF	TGCGCCAGCAGCAAAGGAGGGGACAGGGGGTTGTACGAGCAGTACTTC
TRBV29-1	-	TRBJ2-7	-	CSVRQDHNSEQYF	TGCAGCGTTAGACAGGACCATAACTCCGAGCAGTACTTC
TRBV4-2	-	TRBJ2-3	-	CASSPPGPHTDTQYF	TGTGCCAGCAGCCCTCCCGGGCCACACACAGATACGCAGTATTTT
TRBV12-5	TRBD2	TRBJ2-1	-	CASGFLASGIDYNEQFF	TGTGCTAGTGGTTTTCTTGCTAGCGGAATAGATTACAATGAGCAGTTCTTC
TRBV2	-	TRBJ1-1	-	CASSVTGPTEAFF	TGTGCCAGCAGCGTAACAGGACCCACTGAAGCTTTCTTT
TRBV6-6	-	TRBJ2-7	-	CATRWGYEQYF	TGTGCCACCCGCTGGGGCTACGAGCAGTACTTC